The present TCR beta chain was sequenced within a study of T cell repertoires in cytomegalovirus infection. About the research overall: It can be stated that public TCR beta signatures indicated CMV infection as well as a matching HLA type.

MiXCR, applied by TCRdb to the reads, yields one record per CDR3 protein. The sample has fewer than 300,000 distinct CDR3 sequences, over 20% seen once. The V gene end was trimmed by 8 bases and the J gene end by 2 bases; junction bases not matched to a gene: 13. Germline lookup yields CDR1 DFQATT and CDR2 SNEGSKA (reference sequence). This CDR3 is built from 15 residues. The clonotype originates from a human donor in good health (CMV status not recorded). Some clones in this sample may be carry-over from other donors' samples. The chain links TRBV20-1 to TRBJ2-5, with 8 bases that match TRBD2. Material: PBMCs. CDR3 residues: CSPAGSGNEQETQYF. The DNA of the CDR3 is TGCAGTCCCGCGGGTAGCGGGAATGAGCAAGAGACCCAGTACTTC.